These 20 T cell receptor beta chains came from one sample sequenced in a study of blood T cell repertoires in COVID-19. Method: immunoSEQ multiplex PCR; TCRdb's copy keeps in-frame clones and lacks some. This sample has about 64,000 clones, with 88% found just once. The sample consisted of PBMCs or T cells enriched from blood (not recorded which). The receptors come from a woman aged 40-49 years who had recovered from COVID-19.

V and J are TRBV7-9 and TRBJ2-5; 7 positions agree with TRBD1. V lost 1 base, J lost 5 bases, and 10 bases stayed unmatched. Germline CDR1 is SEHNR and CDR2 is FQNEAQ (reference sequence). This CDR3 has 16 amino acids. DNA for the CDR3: TGTGCCAGCAGCTTAGTGACAGGGTCAGGCCCGGAGACCCAGTACTTC. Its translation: CASSLVTGSGPETQYF.

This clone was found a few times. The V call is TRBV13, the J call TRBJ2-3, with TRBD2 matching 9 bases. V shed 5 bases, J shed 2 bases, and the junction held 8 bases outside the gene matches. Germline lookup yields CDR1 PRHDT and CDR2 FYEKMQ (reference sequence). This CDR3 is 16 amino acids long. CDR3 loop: CASSPPAGGLTDTQYF. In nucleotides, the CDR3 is TGTGCCAGCAGCCCCCCAGCGGGGGGCCTCACAGATACGCAGTATTTT.

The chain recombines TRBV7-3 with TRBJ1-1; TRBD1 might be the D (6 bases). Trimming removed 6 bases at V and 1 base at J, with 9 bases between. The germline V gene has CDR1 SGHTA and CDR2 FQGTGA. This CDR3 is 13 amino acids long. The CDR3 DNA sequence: TGTGCCAGCAGTGGGGGGGCGAACACTGAAGCTTTCTTT. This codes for CASSGGANTEAFF.

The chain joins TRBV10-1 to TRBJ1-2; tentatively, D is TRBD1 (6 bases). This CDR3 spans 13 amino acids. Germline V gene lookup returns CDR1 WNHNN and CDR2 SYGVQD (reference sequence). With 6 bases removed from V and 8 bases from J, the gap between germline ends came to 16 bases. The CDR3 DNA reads TGCGCCAGCAGCTCACGGGCAGGGGAAGGCTACACCTTC. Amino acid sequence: CASSSRAGEGYTF.

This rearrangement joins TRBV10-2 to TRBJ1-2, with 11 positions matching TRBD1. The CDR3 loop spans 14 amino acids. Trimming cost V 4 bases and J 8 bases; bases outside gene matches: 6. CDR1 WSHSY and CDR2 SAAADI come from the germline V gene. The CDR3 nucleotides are TGCGCCAGCAGTGCGGGACAGGGGGTAGGGGGCTACACCTTC. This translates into CASSAGQGVGGYTF.

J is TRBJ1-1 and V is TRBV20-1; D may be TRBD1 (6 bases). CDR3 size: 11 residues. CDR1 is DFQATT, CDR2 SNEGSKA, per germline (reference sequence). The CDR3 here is CRVEGGPEAFF. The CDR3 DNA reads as TGCAGAGTCGAGGGGGGGCCTGAAGCTTTCTTT.

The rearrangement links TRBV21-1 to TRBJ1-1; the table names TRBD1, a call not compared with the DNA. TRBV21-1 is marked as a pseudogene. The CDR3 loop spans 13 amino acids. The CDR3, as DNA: TGTGCCAGCAGAGCAGGGGCGAACACTGAAGCTTTCTTT. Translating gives CASRAGANTEAFF.

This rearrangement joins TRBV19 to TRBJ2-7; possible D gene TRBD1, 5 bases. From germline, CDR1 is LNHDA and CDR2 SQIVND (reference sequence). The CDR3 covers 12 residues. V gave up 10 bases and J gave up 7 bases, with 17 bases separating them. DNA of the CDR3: TGTGCCACCACGGGCGACAGTTTGGAGCAGTACTTC. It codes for CATTGDSLEQYF.

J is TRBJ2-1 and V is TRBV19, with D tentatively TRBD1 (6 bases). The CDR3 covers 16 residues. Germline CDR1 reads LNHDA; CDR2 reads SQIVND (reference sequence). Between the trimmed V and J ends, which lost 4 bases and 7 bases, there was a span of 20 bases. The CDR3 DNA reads TGTGCCAGTAGTACCCAGGGTGGGACATGGGCGAATGAGCAGTTCTTC. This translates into CASSTQGGTWANEQFF.

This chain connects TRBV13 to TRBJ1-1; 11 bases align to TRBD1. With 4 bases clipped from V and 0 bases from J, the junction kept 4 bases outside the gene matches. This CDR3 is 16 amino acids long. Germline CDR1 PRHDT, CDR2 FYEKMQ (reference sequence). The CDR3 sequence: CASSSWDRGMNTEAFF. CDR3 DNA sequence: TGTGCCAGCAGCTCTTGGGACAGGGGGATGAACACTGAAGCTTTCTTT. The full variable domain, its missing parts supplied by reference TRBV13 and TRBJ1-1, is AAGVIQSPRHLIKEKRETATLKCYPIPRHDTVYWYQQGPGQDPQFLISFYEKMQSDKGSIPDRFSAQQFSDYHSELNMSSLELGDSALYFCASSSWDRGMNTEAFFGQGTRLTVV.

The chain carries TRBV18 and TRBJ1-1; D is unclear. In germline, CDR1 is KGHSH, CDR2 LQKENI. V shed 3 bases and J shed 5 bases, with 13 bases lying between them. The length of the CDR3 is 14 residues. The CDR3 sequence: CASSPGLSGTEAFF. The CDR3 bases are TGTGCCAGCTCACCGGGCCTGAGTGGAACTGAAGCTTTCTTT. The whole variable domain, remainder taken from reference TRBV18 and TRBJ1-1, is NAGVMQNPRHLVRRRGQEARLRCSPMKGHSHVYWYRQLPEEGLKFMVYLQKENIIDESGMPKERFSAEFPKEGPSILRIQQVVRGDSAAYFCASSPGLSGTEAFFGQGTRLTVV.

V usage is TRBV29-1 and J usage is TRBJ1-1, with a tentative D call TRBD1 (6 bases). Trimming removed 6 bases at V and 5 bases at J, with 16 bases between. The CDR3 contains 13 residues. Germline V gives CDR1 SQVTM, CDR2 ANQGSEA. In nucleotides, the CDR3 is TGCAGCGTCGGACAGAGGGGTTGGACTGAAGCTTTCTTT. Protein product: CSVGQRGWTEAFF.

DNA for the CDR3: TGTGCCAGCAGCCCAGACAGGGTGACAACCTACGAGCAGTACTTC. It yields the protein CASSPDRVTTYEQYF. The genes are TRBV6-6 and TRBJ2-7; 7 bases agree with TRBD1. Germline CDR1 is MNHNY and CDR2 is SVGAGI (reference sequence). V trimming: 6 bases; J trimming: 2 bases; junction bases outside the gene matches: 10. The CDR3 spans 15 residues.

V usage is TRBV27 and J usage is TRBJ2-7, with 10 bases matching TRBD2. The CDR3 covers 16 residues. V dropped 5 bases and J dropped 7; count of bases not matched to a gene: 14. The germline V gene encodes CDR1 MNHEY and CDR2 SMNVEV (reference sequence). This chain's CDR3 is CASSPTQAGGPGEQYF. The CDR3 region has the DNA TGTGCCAGCAGTCCCACTCAAGCGGGGGGGCCAGGTGAGCAGTACTTC.

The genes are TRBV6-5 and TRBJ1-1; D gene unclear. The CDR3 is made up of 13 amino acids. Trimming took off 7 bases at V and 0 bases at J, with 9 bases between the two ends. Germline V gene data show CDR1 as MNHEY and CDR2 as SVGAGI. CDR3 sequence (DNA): TGTGCCAGCACCGCCGGGGTGAACACTGAAGCTTTCTTT. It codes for CASTAGVNTEAFF.

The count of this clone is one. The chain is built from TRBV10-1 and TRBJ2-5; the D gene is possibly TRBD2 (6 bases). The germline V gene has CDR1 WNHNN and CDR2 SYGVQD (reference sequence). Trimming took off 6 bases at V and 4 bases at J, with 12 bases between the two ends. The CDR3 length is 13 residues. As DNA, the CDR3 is TGCGCCAGCAGCGAGGAGGGTGGAGAGACCCAGTACTTC. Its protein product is CASSEEGGETQYF.

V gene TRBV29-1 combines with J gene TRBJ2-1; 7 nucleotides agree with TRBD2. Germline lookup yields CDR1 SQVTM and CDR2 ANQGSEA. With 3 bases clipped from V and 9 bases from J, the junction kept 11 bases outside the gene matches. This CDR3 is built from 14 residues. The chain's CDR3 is CSVDTSGVTGEQFF. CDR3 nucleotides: TGCAGCGTTGATACCAGCGGGGTAACCGGTGAGCAGTTCTTC.

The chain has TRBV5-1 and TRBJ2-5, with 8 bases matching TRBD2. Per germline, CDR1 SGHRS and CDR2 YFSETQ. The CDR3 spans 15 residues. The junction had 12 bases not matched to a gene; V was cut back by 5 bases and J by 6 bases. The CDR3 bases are TGCGCCAGCAGTGCGGGGGGCGTGGGTGATAAGACCCAGTACTTC. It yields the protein CASSAGGVGDKTQYF.

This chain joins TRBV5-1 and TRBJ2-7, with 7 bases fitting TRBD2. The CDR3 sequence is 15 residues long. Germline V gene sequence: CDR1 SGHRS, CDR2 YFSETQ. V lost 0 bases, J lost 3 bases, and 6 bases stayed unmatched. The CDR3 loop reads CASSLGGGPNYEQYF. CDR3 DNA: TGCGCCAGCAGCTTGGGGGGAGGGCCCAACTACGAGCAGTACTTC.

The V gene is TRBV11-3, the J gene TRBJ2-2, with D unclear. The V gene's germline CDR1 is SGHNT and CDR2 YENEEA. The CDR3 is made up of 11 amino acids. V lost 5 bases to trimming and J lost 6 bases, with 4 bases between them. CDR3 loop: CASSPAGELFF. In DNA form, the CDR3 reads TGTGCCAGCAGCCCGGCCGGGGAGCTGTTTTTT.